These 24 T cell receptor beta chains originate from one sample sequenced in a study of blood T cell repertoires in COVID-19. Assay used: immunoSEQ multiplex PCR; TCRdb lists only in-frame clones, some missing. This sample has about 240,000 clones, with roughly 88% found just once. What was sequenced was peripheral blood. Receptors were obtained from a man of 80 years or more with acute or convalescent COVID-19.

The V call is TRBV19, the J call TRBJ2-1; 8 nucleotides match TRBD2. Germline-derived CDR1 and CDR2 are LNHDA and SQIVND (reference sequence). There are 17 residues in the CDR3. V lost 5 bases, J lost 10 bases, and 19 bases stayed unmatched. CDR3 sequence (DNA): TGTGCCAGTAGTTCACGGTACGCGGGAGGCTCCCAGAGGGAGCAGTTCTTC. It yields the protein CASSSRYAGGSQREQFF.

This sequence joins TRBV7-2 and TRBJ2-3; tentatively, D is TRBD2 (5 bases). Germline CDR1 reads SGHTA; CDR2 reads FQGNSA. V lost 7 bases to trimming and J lost 7 bases, with 21 bases between them. This CDR3 has 15 amino acids. The CDR3 loop is CASTSGNGPSNTQYF. As DNA, the CDR3 is TGTGCCAGCACCTCGGGAAACGGTCCCTCAAATACGCAGTATTTT.

J is TRBJ2-5 and V is TRBV29-1; 8 bases align to TRBD1. The CDR3 contains 14 residues. Germline lookup yields CDR1 SQVTM and CDR2 ANQGSEA. V dropped 6 bases and J dropped 7; count of bases not matched to a gene: 13. The CDR3 region is CSVTGTGSLGTQYF. The CDR3 region has the DNA TGCAGCGTGACCGGGACAGGCTCGCTGGGGACCCAGTACTTC.

The chain uses TRBV7-9 and TRBJ1-5; TRBD1 matches at 9 bases. The trim removed 4 bases at V and 2 bases at J, leaving 12 bases unmatched. CDR3 length: 18 amino acids. CDR1 is SEHNR, CDR2 FQNEAQ, per germline (reference sequence). The CDR3 sequence: CASSSSGTGWAGNQPQHF. The CDR3 DNA reads as TGTGCCAGCAGCTCTTCCGGGACAGGGTGGGCTGGCAATCAGCCCCAGCATTTT.

The gene calls are TRBV5-6 and TRBJ1-2, with 9 positions matching TRBD1. The germline V gene encodes CDR1 SGHDT and CDR2 YYEEEE. V trimming: 4 bases; J trimming: 4 bases; junction bases outside the gene matches: 8. The CDR3 sequence is 15 residues long. The CDR3 here is CASSPDRGMGYGYTF. The DNA of the CDR3 is TGTGCCAGCAGCCCGGACAGGGGCATGGGCTATGGCTACACCTTC. The whole variable domain, remainder taken from reference TRBV5-6 and TRBJ1-2, is DAGVTQSPTHLIKTRGQQVTLRCSPKSGHDTVSWYQQALGQGPQFIFQYYEEEERQRGNFPDRFSGHQFPNYSSELNVNALLLGDSALYLCASSPDRGMGYGYTFGSGTRLTVV.

The chain recombines TRBV6-2 or TRBV6-3 with TRBJ2-7, with TRBD2 identical over 7 bases. CDR3 size: 20 residues. V lost 0 bases to trimming and J lost 5 bases; unmatched junction nucleotides: 22. Germline-derived CDR1 and CDR2 are MNHEY and SVGEGT. This CDR3 reads CASSYSGGADGRLNPNEQYF. DNA for the CDR3: TGTGCCAGCAGTTACTCGGGAGGGGCGGACGGAAGGTTAAACCCCAACGAGCAGTACTTC.

In DNA form, the CDR3 reads TGTGCCAGCAGCCCCCGCGCTAGCTCCTACGAGCAGTACTTC. Its protein is CASSPRASSYEQYF. The rearrangement joins TRBV11-3 to TRBJ2-7; D remains unclear. Trimming shortened V by 5 bases and J by 0 bases, and 11 bases separated the two germline ends. From germline, CDR1 is SGHNT and CDR2 YENEEA. The CDR3 spans 14 residues. Using reference TRBV11-3 and TRBJ2-7 for the parts outside the CDR3, the full variable domain is EAGVVQSPRYKIIEKKQPVAFWCNPISGHNTLYWYLQNLGQGPELLIRYENEEAVDDSQLPKDRFSAERLKGVDSTLKIQPAELGDSAVYLCASSPRASSYEQYFGPGTRLTVT.

The CDR3 DNA follows: TGTGCCAGTTGCCGGGACAGGGGGCCCGGGGAGCTGTTTTTT. This codes for CASCRDRGPGELFF. This rearrangement joins TRBV19 to TRBJ2-2, with TRBD1 matching over 12 bases. The V gene end was trimmed by 8 bases and the J gene end by 6 bases; junction bases not matched to a gene: 4. Germline assignment: CDR1 LNHDA and CDR2 SQIVND (reference sequence). The CDR3 consists of 14 residues.

This chain links TRBV5-4 with TRBJ1-6, with 7 bases that match TRBD1. The CDR3 has 16 amino acids. CDR1 is SGHNT and CDR2 is YYREEE in the germline V gene (reference sequence). Trimming cost V 2 bases and J 10 bases; bases outside gene matches: 12. The CDR3 reads CASSFEPQGRTSPLHF. Here the CDR3 DNA reads TGTGCCAGCAGCTTCGAACCACAGGGGCGGACGTCACCCCTCCACTTT.

This sequence joins TRBV2 and TRBJ1-6; the D is unclear. The CDR3 runs to 15 residues. The V and J ends lost 5 bases and 10 bases respectively, with 18 bases between them. CDR1 is SNHLY, CDR2 FYNNEI, per germline. The CDR3 sequence: CASSIQRAVGSPLHF. As DNA, the CDR3 is TGTGCCAGCAGTATCCAGAGGGCGGTTGGATCACCCCTCCACTTT.

The V gene is TRBV12-3 or TRBV12-4, the J gene TRBJ1-5; D is uncertain. The CDR3 has 13 amino acids. V lost 6 bases to trimming and J lost 5 bases, with 11 bases between them. Written as DNA, the CDR3 is TGTGCCAGCAGCCTCGGACTTTATCAGCCCCAGCATTTT. Protein product: CASSLGLYQPQHF.

In this sample, this clone turned up once. The V and J genes are TRBV10-2 and TRBJ2-1, with TRBD2 identical over 10 bases. Germline trimming cut 7 bases from V and 6 bases from J; bases unmatched to any gene: 6. Germline-derived CDR1 and CDR2 are WSHSY and SAAADI. The CDR3 runs 14 residues. The DNA for the CDR3 is TGCGCCAGCACCGGGACTAGCGTTTCCAATGAGCAGTTCTTC. The encoded protein is CASTGTSVSNEQFF.

The V call is TRBV4-1, the J call TRBJ2-2; no definite D call. Germline V gives CDR1 MGHRA, CDR2 YSYEKL. The CDR3 runs 17 residues. V was trimmed by 0 bases and J by 8 bases, leaving 19 bases between them. CDR3 residues: CASSQEGIRPKSGELFF. CDR3 DNA: TGCGCCAGCAGCCAAGAAGGAATCAGGCCTAAAAGTGGGGAGCTGTTTTTT.

This clone was seen more than once but under ten times. V gene TRBV6-1 combines with J gene TRBJ1-6; D perhaps matches TRBD1 (5 bases). The V gene lost 3 bases and the J gene lost 9 bases, with 12 bases spanning the gap. Germline V gene data show CDR1 as MNHNS and CDR2 as SASEGT. The CDR3 extends over 14 amino acids. CDR3 residues: CASSEGQGLSPLHF. In DNA, the CDR3 is TGTGCCAGCAGTGAGGGTCAGGGACTTTCACCCCTCCACTTT.

CDR3 bases: TGTGCCAGCGCCCTAGGGACACACACTAATGGCTACACCTTC. This translates into CASALGTHTNGYTF. This chain connects TRBV25-1 to TRBJ1-2; D may be TRBD1 (6 bases). V lost 8 bases and J lost 6, with 19 bases in between. This CDR3 has 14 residues. Germline assignment: CDR1 MGHDK and CDR2 SYGVNS.

DNA for the CDR3: TGTGCCAGCAGTTACGCCTCGCGGGGGAGCTACGAGCAGTACTTC. As protein: CASSYASRGSYEQYF. The rearrangement uses TRBV6-5 and TRBJ2-7, with TRBD2 identical over 7 bases. V trimming: 2 bases; J trimming: 3 bases; junction bases outside the gene matches: 7. The CDR3 runs 15 residues. Per the germline V gene, CDR1 is MNHEY and CDR2 is SVGAGI.

The chain links TRBV27 to TRBJ1-6, with unresolved D. The V end lost 5 bases, the J end lost 9 bases, and 14 bases lay between the germline ends. This CDR3 comprises 14 residues. Germline-derived CDR1 and CDR2 are MNHEY and SMNVEV (reference sequence). CDR3 in amino acids: CASSLTPGLSPLHF. The DNA of the CDR3 is TGTGCCAGCAGTCTCACCCCAGGACTTTCACCCCTCCACTTT.

The chain links TRBV28 to TRBJ2-5, with 12 bases identical to TRBD1. With 5 bases clipped from V and 5 bases from J, the junction kept 9 bases outside the gene matches. The CDR3 consists of 16 residues. Germline CDR1 and CDR2: MDHEN and SYDVKM. The DNA of the CDR3 is TGTGCCAGCAGTATCTCCGGGACAGGGGGCGGGGAGACCCAGTACTTC. Residues: CASSISGTGGGETQYF.

The chain uses TRBV28 and TRBJ2-5; 9 bases map to TRBD2. The CDR3 covers 13 residues. Germline CDR1 is MDHEN and CDR2 is SYDVKM. With V trimmed by 10 bases and J by 5 bases, 8 bases remained unmatched. The DNA for the CDR3 is TGTGCCATCTCTAGCGGGGTCCGGGAGACCCAGTACTTC. It encodes CAISSGVRETQYF.

The V gene is TRBV5-5, the J gene TRBJ2-6, with 9 bases identical to TRBD2. Unmatched junction bases numbered 3, after V lost 0 bases and J lost 2 bases. CDR1 is SGHKS and CDR2 is YYEKEE in the germline V gene (reference sequence). The CDR3 loop spans 17 amino acids. DNA of the CDR3: TGTGCCAGCAGCTTGGAGCGGGGGGTGGCTGGGGCCAACGTCCTGACTTTC. Its protein product is CASSLERGVAGANVLTF. The full variable domain, with the rest looked up from reference TRBV5-5 and TRBJ2-6, is DAGVTQSPTHLIKTRGQQVTLRCSPISGHKSVSWYQQVLGQGPQFIFQYYEKEERGRGNFPDRFSARQFPNYSSELNVNALLLGDSALYLCASSLERGVAGANVLTFGAGSRLTVL.

The V gene is TRBV19, the J gene TRBJ2-7, with TRBD1 matching 7 bases. This CDR3 comprises 13 residues. CDR1 and CDR2 (germline): LNHDA, SQIVND (reference sequence). The V and J ends lost 5 bases and 3 bases, in that order; junction bases with no gene match: 4. The CDR3 DNA reads as TGTGCCAGTAGTTCGGGACAGAACTACGAGCAGTACTTC. It is translated as CASSSGQNYEQYF.

The chain uses TRBV18 and TRBJ1-4; D gene ambiguous. Trimming stripped 6 bases from V and 6 bases from J, with 14 bases between. Germline V gives CDR1 KGHSH, CDR2 LQKENI. CDR3 length: 14 residues. The CDR3 DNA is TGTGCCAGCTCGCAATACGCCGGAGATGAAAAACTGTTTTTT. Encoded protein: CASSQYAGDEKLFF.

This chain joins TRBV5-1 and TRBJ1-1, with TRBD1 matching over 7 bases. V dropped 3 bases and J dropped 7; count of bases not matched to a gene: 9. CDR1 is SGHRS and CDR2 is YFSETQ in the germline V gene. The CDR3 is made up of 14 amino acids. The CDR3 spells CASSSSTGYVEAFF. CDR3 DNA sequence: TGCGCCAGCAGCTCTTCGACAGGGTACGTTGAAGCTTTCTTT.

This clone was observed a single time. The chain recombines TRBV7-2 with TRBJ1-6; D might be TRBD1 (5 bases). CDR1 is SGHTA and CDR2 is FQGNSA in the germline V gene. The CDR3 extends over 16 amino acids. Trimming removed 5 bases at V and 3 bases at J, with 14 bases between. The CDR3 sequence is CASSPSGRSYNSPLHF. CDR3 in DNA: TGTGCCAGCAGCCCATCAGGGCGGAGCTATAATTCACCCCTCCACTTT.